This T cell receptor (beta chain) was sequenced during a study of cytomegalovirus exposure and HLA in healthy donors. Whole-study results and caveats: Among TCR beta chains, those listed as cytomegalovirus-associated numbered about 160. Per a prior analysis, the majority of TCR beta V segments were productive roughly 90% or roughly 30% of the time. A classifier reportedly called cytomegalovirus status with high sensitivity and specificity.

The germline V gene encodes CDR1 LGHNA and CDR2 YSLEER. The length of the CDR3 is 16 residues. V was cut by 0 bases and J by 4 bases, with 16 bases left in between. Points on this clone: The antigen remains unidentified.

PCR amplification relied on 60 Vbeta primers (plus 13 Jbeta primers). The assay was immunoSEQ multiplex PCR, and TCRdb's table has in-frame clones only and misses some. Altogether approximately 100,000 clones are present, 79% being singletons, with the ten largest covering under 4%. This clonotype was sampled from a woman in her thirties or forties in good health and CMV-seronegative. The rearrangement links TRBV4-3 to TRBJ2-7; no definite D call. The sequenced sample was PBMCs. Here the CDR3 reads CASSQDRAGGFYEQYF. In nucleotides, the CDR3 is TGCGCCAGCAGCCAAGATAGAGCAGGTGGCTTTTACGAGCAGTACTTC.